This passage covers 12 T cell receptor beta chains from one sample sequenced in a study of shared clonotypes between healthy human individuals. Sequenced by immunoSEQ multiplex PCR; TCRdb stores in-frame clones only, minus some. The data show approximately 2,200,000 clones, approximately 94% seen once. CD45RO-negative CD8 cells positively selected for CCR7 made up the naive population, which excluded terminally differentiated effector memory CD45RA+ cells. Sequenced material: naive CD8+ T cells from PBMCs. All receptors derive from a man aged 18 to 29 in good health. Some clones in this sample may be carry-over from other donors' samples.

The chain uses TRBV27 and TRBJ2-3; D call uncertain. V lost 2 bases and J lost 3, with 18 bases in between. The CDR3 runs 17 residues. Germline V CDR1 and CDR2: MNHEY, SMNVEV (reference sequence). CDR3 loop: CASSLGPQWVRTDTQYF. The CDR3 DNA follows: TGTGCCAGCAGTTTAGGGCCACAGTGGGTCCGGACAGATACGCAGTATTTT.

The V and J genes are TRBV28 and TRBJ2-1, with D possibly matching TRBD1 (6 bases). The CDR3 is made up of 18 amino acids. Germline CDR1 reads MDHEN; CDR2 reads SYDVKM. Trimming removed 6 bases at V and 4 bases at J, with 25 bases between. This CDR3 is CASSLRDTGPTRYNEQFF. CDR3 bases: TGTGCCAGCAGCCTAAGGGACACAGGGCCCACCAGATACAATGAGCAGTTCTTC.

The V and J genes are TRBV7-2 and TRBJ1-5; the match to TRBD1 covers 9 bases. The CDR3 consists of 14 residues. Germline V gene sequence: CDR1 SGHTA, CDR2 FQGNSA. With V trimmed by 4 bases and J by 6 bases, 4 bases remained unmatched. The CDR3 DNA reads TGTGCCAGCAGCTCCCGACAGGGGGTTCAGCCCCAGCATTTT. Translating gives CASSSRQGVQPQHF. Using reference TRBV7-2 and TRBJ1-5 for the parts outside the CDR3, the full variable domain is GAGVSQSPSNKVTEKGKDVELRCDPISGHTALYWYRQSLGQGLEFLIYFQGNSAPDKSGLPSDRFSAERTGGSVSTLTIQRTQQEDSAVYLCASSSRQGVQPQHFGDGTRLSIL.

V and J are TRBV7-9 and TRBJ2-6; TRBD1 is a possible D gene (6 bases). Trimming cost V 4 bases and J 1 base, with 11 bases left between them. The CDR3 runs to 16 residues. Germline values: CDR1 SEHNR, CDR2 FQNEAQ (reference sequence). The CDR3 nucleotides read TGTGCCAGCAGCTCAAAGGACAGATCTGGGGCCAACGTCCTGACTTTC. It encodes CASSSKDRSGANVLTF.

This chain connects TRBV25-1 to TRBJ1-1; a possible D gene is TRBD1 (6 bases). The V end lost 1 base, the J end lost 8 bases, and 14 bases lay between the germline ends. Germline V lookup: CDR1 MGHDK, CDR2 SYGVNS. The CDR3 extends over 14 amino acids. CDR3 residues: CASSEFRVGAEAFF. For the CDR3, the DNA is TGTGCCAGCAGTGAATTTCGGGTGGGGGCAGAAGCTTTCTTT.

The chain combines TRBV27 with TRBJ2-5; D unresolved. This CDR3 has 11 amino acids. Trimming pared 8 bases from V and 6 bases from J, leaving 10 bases between. Per germline, CDR1 MNHEY and CDR2 SMNVEV (reference sequence). The CDR3 bases are TGTGCCAGCGGTCCTCTGCAGACCCAGTACTTC. This encodes CASGPLQTQYF.

The rearrangement joins TRBV10-3 to TRBJ2-1; D could derive from TRBD1 or TRBD2 (6 bases each). There are 14 residues in the CDR3. V was pared by 4 bases and J by 2 bases, with 9 bases between. Germline assignment: CDR1 ENHRY and CDR2 SYGVKD. The CDR3 spells CAISVGGPYNEQFF. The CDR3 DNA sequence: TGTGCCATCAGTGTGGGGGGCCCCTACAATGAGCAGTTCTTC.

The chain has TRBV27 and TRBJ1-1; D gene unclear. V was shortened by 3 bases and J by 0 bases, with 17 bases between the two germline ends. The CDR3 is 17 amino acids. Germline lookup yields CDR1 MNHEY and CDR2 SMNVEV (reference sequence). This CDR3 reads CASSLVSVGGLNTEAFF. The CDR3 DNA is TGTGCCAGCAGTTTGGTTTCGGTGGGCGGCTTGAACACTGAAGCTTTCTTT.

V gene TRBV27 combines with J gene TRBJ2-6; perhaps D is TRBD1 or TRBD2 (5 bases each). Germline loops: CDR1 MNHEY, CDR2 SMNVEV (reference sequence). This CDR3 is 17 amino acids long. V was trimmed by 1 base and J by 0 bases, leaving 10 bases between them. DNA for the CDR3: TGTGCCAGCAGTTTATTCTCAGGGACCTCTGGGGCCAACGTCCTGACTTTC. Protein sequence: CASSLFSGTSGANVLTF.

The chain joins TRBV7-3 to TRBJ1-2; no clear D gene. From germline, CDR1 is SGHTA and CDR2 FQGTGA. CDR3 length: 13 residues. With 3 bases removed from V and 0 bases from J, the gap between germline ends came to 5 bases. The CDR3, as DNA: TGTGCCAGCAGCTTTGGGCCTAACTATGGCTACACCTTC. Residues: CASSFGPNYGYTF.

This chain connects TRBV28 to TRBJ1-2; TRBD1 matches at 7 bases. CDR1 is MDHEN, CDR2 SYDVKM, per germline. The CDR3 runs to 15 residues. J gave up 4 bases and V 3 bases, and 8 bases lay outside the gene matches. CDR3: CASSFLSGDSYGYTF. The CDR3 coding sequence is TGTGCCAGCAGTTTCCTTTCTGGGGACAGCTATGGCTACACCTTC.

This chain links TRBV29-1 with TRBJ1-2, with 9 positions matching TRBD1. J gave up 3 bases and V 6 bases, and 5 bases lay outside the gene matches. This CDR3 contains 13 residues. Germline lookup yields CDR1 SQVTM and CDR2 ANQGSEA. The CDR3 spells CSVSGDRDYGYTF. CDR3 bases: TGCAGCGTCTCGGGGGACAGGGACTATGGCTACACCTTC.